This is a list of T cell receptor beta chains from one sample in a study of T cells in Graves' hyperthyroidism and ophthalmopathy. TCRdb used MiXCR to reprocess the multiplex PCR reads, holding one entry per CDR3 protein. The table records around 240,000 distinct CDR3 sequences, over 15% of them present only once. Sequenced: blood. Receptors originate from a woman aged 18-29 years with Graves' ophthalmopathy. CDR3s include the opening cysteine and the closing phenylalanine or tryptophan. Fields, in order: clone size, CDR3 length, D gene, V gene, J gene, CDR3 protein, CDR3 DNA. D genes are given only for firm matches. Not every row has a clone size; where given, it reads once, few, many or a size class.

abundance: many
len: 17
d_gene: TRBD2
v_gene: TRBV7-2
j_gene: TRBJ2-5
CDR3aa: CASSLGGSYGGGGAQYF
CDR3nt: TGTGCCAGCAGCTTAGGCGGGAGTTATGGGGGGGGGGGGGCCCAGTACTTC

abundance: many
len: 17
d_gene: TRBD1
v_gene: TRBV4-1
j_gene: TRBJ2-5
CDR3aa: CASSQDVQGARQETQYF
CDR3nt: TGCGCCAGCAGCCAAGATGTACAGGGGGCACGCCAAGAGACCCAGTACTTC

abundance: NA
len: 15
d_gene: TRBD1
v_gene: TRBV20-1
j_gene: TRBJ1-1
CDR3aa: CSARPPDRANTEAFF
CDR3nt: TGCAGTGCTAGACCGCCGGACAGGGCGAACACTGAAGCTTTCTTT

abundance: many
len: 15
d_gene: TRBD1
v_gene: TRBV27
j_gene: TRBJ2-7
CDR3aa: CASSSTGTGAREQYF
CDR3nt: TGTGCCAGCAGTTCCACCGGGACAGGGGCTCGGGAGCAGTACTTC

abundance: many
len: 14
d_gene: NA
v_gene: TRBV29-1
j_gene: TRBJ2-1
CDR3aa: CSVEGADFYNEQFF
CDR3nt: TGCAGCGTTGAGGGAGCGGACTTCTACAATGAGCAGTTCTTC

abundance: many
len: 14
d_gene: NA
v_gene: TRBV19
j_gene: TRBJ1-5
CDR3aa: CASRLREGHQPQHF
CDR3nt: TGTGCCAGTAGACTGAGGGAGGGACATCAGCCCCAGCATTTT

abundance: NA
len: 17
d_gene: NA
v_gene: TRBV10-3
j_gene: TRBJ1-5
CDR3aa: CAISLGSGLQSNQPQHF
CDR3nt: TGTGCCATCAGCCTCGGGTCGGGACTCCAGTCCAATCAGCCCCAGCATTTT

abundance: many
len: 13
d_gene: NA
v_gene: TRBV11-3
j_gene: TRBJ2-1
CDR3aa: CASSWDTYNEQFF
CDR3nt: TGTGCCAGCAGCTGGGACACATACAATGAGCAGTTCTTC

abundance: many
len: 13
d_gene: NA
v_gene: TRBV7-2
j_gene: TRBJ1-5
CDR3aa: CASSLGINQPQHF
CDR3nt: TGTGCCAGCAGCTTAGGCATCAATCAGCCCCAGCATTTT

abundance: many
len: 11
d_gene: NA
v_gene: TRBV7-9
j_gene: TRBJ2-5
CDR3aa: CASSNQETQYF
CDR3nt: TGTGCCAGCAGCAATCAAGAGACCCAGTACTTC

abundance: NA
len: 14
d_gene: NA
v_gene: TRBV10-1
j_gene: TRBJ2-1
CDR3aa: CASSGGLTYNEQFF
CDR3nt: TGCGCCAGCAGTGGAGGACTTACATACAATGAGCAGTTCTTC

abundance: many
len: 16
d_gene: TRBD2
v_gene: TRBV11-2
j_gene: TRBJ2-5
CDR3aa: CASSGRLAGLIETQYF
CDR3nt: TGTGCCAGCAGCGGCCGACTAGCGGGTCTTATAGAGACCCAGTACTTC

abundance: once
len: 13
d_gene: NA
v_gene: TRBV28
j_gene: TRBJ1-1
CDR3aa: CASSFGANTEAFF
CDR3nt: TGTGCCAGCAGTTTTGGGGCTAACACTGAAGCTTTCTTT

abundance: many
len: 16
d_gene: NA
v_gene: TRBV12-3/TRBV12-4
j_gene: TRBJ1-2
CDR3aa: CASSLIGTTLNYGYTF
CDR3nt: TGTGCCAGCAGTTTGATCGGGACAACCCTTAACTATGGCTACACCTTC

abundance: few
len: 13
d_gene: TRBD2
v_gene: TRBV5-4
j_gene: TRBJ2-2
CDR3aa: CASSLREGGELFF
CDR3nt: TGTGCCAGCAGCTTGCGGGAGGGCGGGGAGCTGTTTTTT

abundance: many
len: 15
d_gene: TRBD2
v_gene: TRBV10-3
j_gene: TRBJ2-1
CDR3aa: CAISDPGTSYNEQFF
CDR3nt: TGTGCCATCAGTGACCCCGGGACTAGTTACAATGAGCAGTTCTTC

abundance: many
len: 15
d_gene: NA
v_gene: TRBV2
j_gene: TRBJ1-5
CDR3aa: CASSRTPASNQPQHF
CDR3nt: TGTGCCAGCAGTCGGACACCAGCCAGCAATCAGCCCCAGCATTTT

abundance: many
len: 16
d_gene: NA
v_gene: TRBV12-3/TRBV12-4
j_gene: TRBJ2-7
CDR3aa: CASSLTPRTSTYEQYF
CDR3nt: TGTGCCAGCAGTCTTACCCCAAGGACGTCCACCTACGAGCAGTACTTC

abundance: few
len: 17
d_gene: TRBD2
v_gene: TRBV9
j_gene: TRBJ2-1
CDR3aa: CASSVATGRGDYNEQFF
CDR3nt: TGTGCCAGCAGCGTAGCTACGGGGCGGGGGGACTACAATGAGCAGTTCTTC

abundance: many
len: 14
d_gene: NA
v_gene: TRBV7-2
j_gene: TRBJ1-4
CDR3aa: CASSLGSAGEKLFF
CDR3nt: TGTGCCAGCAGCTTAGGTTCGGCAGGCGAAAAACTGTTTTTT

abundance: NA
len: 14
d_gene: NA
v_gene: TRBV5-1
j_gene: TRBJ2-5
CDR3aa: CASSPQGGRETQYF
CDR3nt: TGCGCCAGCAGCCCACAGGGGGGGCGAGAGACCCAGTACTTC

abundance: many
len: 15
d_gene: TRBD1
v_gene: TRBV5-1
j_gene: TRBJ2-6
CDR3aa: CASLARGTGANVLTF
CDR3nt: TGCGCCAGCTTGGCCAGGGGGACTGGGGCCAACGTCCTGACTTTC

abundance: few
len: 13
d_gene: TRBD1
v_gene: TRBV19
j_gene: TRBJ1-6
CDR3aa: CASRGQSNSPLHF
CDR3nt: TGTGCCAGTAGGGGACAGAGTAATTCACCCCTCCACTTT

abundance: few
len: 17
d_gene: TRBD1
v_gene: TRBV28
j_gene: TRBJ1-1
CDR3aa: CASSPWDRGRGNTEAFF
CDR3nt: TGTGCCAGCAGTCCATGGGACAGGGGAAGGGGGAACACTGAAGCTTTCTTT

abundance: many
len: 15
d_gene: TRBD2
v_gene: TRBV7-3
j_gene: TRBJ2-1
CDR3aa: CASSSLAGAYNEQFF
CDR3nt: TGTGCCAGCAGCTCCCTAGCGGGGGCCTACAATGAGCAGTTCTTC

abundance: many
len: 13
d_gene: NA
v_gene: TRBV2
j_gene: TRBJ1-1
CDR3aa: CASSERQDGEAFF
CDR3nt: TGTGCCAGCAGTGAGCGGCAGGATGGTGAAGCTTTCTTT

abundance: many
len: 13
d_gene: TRBD2
v_gene: TRBV2
j_gene: TRBJ2-5
CDR3aa: CASSRSGEETQYF
CDR3nt: TGTGCCAGCAGTCGTAGCGGGGAAGAGACCCAGTACTTC

abundance: many
len: 14
d_gene: TRBD1
v_gene: TRBV6-6
j_gene: TRBJ1-1
CDR3aa: CASSYGTGTTEAFF
CDR3nt: TGTGCCAGCAGTTACGGGACAGGGACCACTGAAGCTTTCTTT

abundance: few
len: 13
d_gene: NA
v_gene: TRBV6-6
j_gene: TRBJ1-2
CDR3aa: CASSYAGNYGYTF
CDR3nt: TGTGCCAGCAGTTACGCGGGGAACTATGGCTACACCTTC

abundance: few
len: 13
d_gene: NA
v_gene: TRBV5-1
j_gene: TRBJ1-1
CDR3aa: CASSLEGGIEAFF
CDR3nt: TGCGCCAGCAGCTTGGAGGGGGGAATTGAAGCTTTCTTT

abundance: many
len: 18
d_gene: TRBD2
v_gene: TRBV3-1
j_gene: TRBJ2-7
CDR3aa: CASSRGLGSGGAGGEQYF
CDR3nt: TGTGCCAGCAGCCGAGGTCTGGGTAGCGGGGGGGCCGGAGGAGAGCAGTACTTC

abundance: many
len: 16
d_gene: NA
v_gene: TRBV7-2
j_gene: TRBJ2-4
CDR3aa: CASSFRATIGQNIQYF
CDR3nt: TGTGCCAGCAGCTTCCGGGCCACAATAGGCCAAAACATTCAGTACTTC

abundance: many
len: 17
d_gene: TRBD1
v_gene: TRBV24-1
j_gene: TRBJ2-3
CDR3aa: CATSDLGTGGTTDTQYF
CDR3nt: TGTGCCACCAGTGATTTGGGGACAGGGGGGACCACAGATACGCAGTATTTT

abundance: few
len: 15
d_gene: TRBD1
v_gene: TRBV4-1
j_gene: TRBJ2-2
CDR3aa: CASSHRQGWTGELFF
CDR3nt: TGCGCCAGCAGCCATAGACAGGGATGGACCGGGGAGCTGTTTTTT

abundance: many
len: 12
d_gene: NA
v_gene: TRBV2
j_gene: TRBJ2-1
CDR3aa: CASSDGSFMQFF
CDR3nt: TGTGCCAGCAGTGATGGCTCATTTATGCAGTTCTTC